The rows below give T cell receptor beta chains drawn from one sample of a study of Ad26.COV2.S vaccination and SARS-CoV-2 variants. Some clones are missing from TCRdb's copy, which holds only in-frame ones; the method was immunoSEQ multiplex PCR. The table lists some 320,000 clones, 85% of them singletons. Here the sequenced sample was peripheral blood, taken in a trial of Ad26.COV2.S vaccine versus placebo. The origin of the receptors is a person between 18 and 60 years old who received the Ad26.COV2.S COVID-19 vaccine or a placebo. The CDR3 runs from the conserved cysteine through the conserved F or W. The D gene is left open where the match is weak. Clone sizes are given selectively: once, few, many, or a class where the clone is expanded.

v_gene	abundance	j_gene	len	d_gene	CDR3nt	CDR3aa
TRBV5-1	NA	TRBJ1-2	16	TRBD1	TGCGCCAGCAGCTCTGGACAGGGGCTCCCTGACTATGGCTACACCTTC	CASSSGQGLPDYGYTF
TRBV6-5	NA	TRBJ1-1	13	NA	TGTGCCAGCAGTAGCCCCACGAACACTGAAGCTTTCTTT	CASSSPTNTEAFF
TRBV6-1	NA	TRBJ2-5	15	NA	TGTGCCAGCAGTGAAGGGGGACTCCTACAAGAGACCCAGTACTTC	CASSEGGLLQETQYF
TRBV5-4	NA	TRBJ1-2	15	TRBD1	TGTGCCAGCAGCCTCCGGACAGGGGGGATCTATGGCTACACCTTC	CASSLRTGGIYGYTF
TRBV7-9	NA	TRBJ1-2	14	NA	TGTGCCAGCAGCCCAGGGACGGCTAACTATGGCTACACCTTC	CASSPGTANYGYTF
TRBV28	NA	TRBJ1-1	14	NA	TGTGCCAGCAGTTCCCACAGGCAGAACACTGAAGCTTTCTTT	CASSSHRQNTEAFF
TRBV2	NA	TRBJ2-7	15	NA	TGTGCCACCTGGGGCGAACGACATTCCGTCTACGAGCAGTACTTC	CATWGERHSVYEQYF
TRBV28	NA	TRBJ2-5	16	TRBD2	TGTGCCAGCAGTCCCCCAGCGGGGGGGCTGCGAGAGACCCAGTACTTC	CASSPPAGGLRETQYF
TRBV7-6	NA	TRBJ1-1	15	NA	TGTGCCAGCAGCCCACTAAGGCAGCCGAACACTGAAGCTTTCTTT	CASSPLRQPNTEAFF
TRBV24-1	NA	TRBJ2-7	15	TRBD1	TGTGCCACCAGTGAAGCGGACAGGGGGGGTCACGAGCAGTACTTC	CATSEADRGGHEQYF
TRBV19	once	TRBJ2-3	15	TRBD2	TGTGCCAGTAGTAACCCAGGGAGGGGCACAGATACGCAGTATTTT	CASSNPGRGTDTQYF
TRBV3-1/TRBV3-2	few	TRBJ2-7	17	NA	TGTGCCAGCAGCCAAGCGTGGAGGACAGCTATCTCCTACGAGCAGTACTTC	CASSQAWRTAISYEQYF
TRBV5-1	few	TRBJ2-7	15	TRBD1	TGCGCCAGCAGCCTATCCGGGACAGGAGGCATCGGGCAGTACTTC	CASSLSGTGGIGQYF
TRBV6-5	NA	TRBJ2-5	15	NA	TGTGCCAGCAGTTACTTCCCTCAGGGGATCGGGACCCAGTACTTC	CASSYFPQGIGTQYF
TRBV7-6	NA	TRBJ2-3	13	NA	TGTGCCAGCAGCCGAGGACCCCCAGATACGCAGTATTTT	CASSRGPPDTQYF
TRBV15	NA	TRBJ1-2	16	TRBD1	TGTGCCACCAGCAGAGACAGGGGACAGGGAAACTATGGCTACACCTTC	CATSRDRGQGNYGYTF